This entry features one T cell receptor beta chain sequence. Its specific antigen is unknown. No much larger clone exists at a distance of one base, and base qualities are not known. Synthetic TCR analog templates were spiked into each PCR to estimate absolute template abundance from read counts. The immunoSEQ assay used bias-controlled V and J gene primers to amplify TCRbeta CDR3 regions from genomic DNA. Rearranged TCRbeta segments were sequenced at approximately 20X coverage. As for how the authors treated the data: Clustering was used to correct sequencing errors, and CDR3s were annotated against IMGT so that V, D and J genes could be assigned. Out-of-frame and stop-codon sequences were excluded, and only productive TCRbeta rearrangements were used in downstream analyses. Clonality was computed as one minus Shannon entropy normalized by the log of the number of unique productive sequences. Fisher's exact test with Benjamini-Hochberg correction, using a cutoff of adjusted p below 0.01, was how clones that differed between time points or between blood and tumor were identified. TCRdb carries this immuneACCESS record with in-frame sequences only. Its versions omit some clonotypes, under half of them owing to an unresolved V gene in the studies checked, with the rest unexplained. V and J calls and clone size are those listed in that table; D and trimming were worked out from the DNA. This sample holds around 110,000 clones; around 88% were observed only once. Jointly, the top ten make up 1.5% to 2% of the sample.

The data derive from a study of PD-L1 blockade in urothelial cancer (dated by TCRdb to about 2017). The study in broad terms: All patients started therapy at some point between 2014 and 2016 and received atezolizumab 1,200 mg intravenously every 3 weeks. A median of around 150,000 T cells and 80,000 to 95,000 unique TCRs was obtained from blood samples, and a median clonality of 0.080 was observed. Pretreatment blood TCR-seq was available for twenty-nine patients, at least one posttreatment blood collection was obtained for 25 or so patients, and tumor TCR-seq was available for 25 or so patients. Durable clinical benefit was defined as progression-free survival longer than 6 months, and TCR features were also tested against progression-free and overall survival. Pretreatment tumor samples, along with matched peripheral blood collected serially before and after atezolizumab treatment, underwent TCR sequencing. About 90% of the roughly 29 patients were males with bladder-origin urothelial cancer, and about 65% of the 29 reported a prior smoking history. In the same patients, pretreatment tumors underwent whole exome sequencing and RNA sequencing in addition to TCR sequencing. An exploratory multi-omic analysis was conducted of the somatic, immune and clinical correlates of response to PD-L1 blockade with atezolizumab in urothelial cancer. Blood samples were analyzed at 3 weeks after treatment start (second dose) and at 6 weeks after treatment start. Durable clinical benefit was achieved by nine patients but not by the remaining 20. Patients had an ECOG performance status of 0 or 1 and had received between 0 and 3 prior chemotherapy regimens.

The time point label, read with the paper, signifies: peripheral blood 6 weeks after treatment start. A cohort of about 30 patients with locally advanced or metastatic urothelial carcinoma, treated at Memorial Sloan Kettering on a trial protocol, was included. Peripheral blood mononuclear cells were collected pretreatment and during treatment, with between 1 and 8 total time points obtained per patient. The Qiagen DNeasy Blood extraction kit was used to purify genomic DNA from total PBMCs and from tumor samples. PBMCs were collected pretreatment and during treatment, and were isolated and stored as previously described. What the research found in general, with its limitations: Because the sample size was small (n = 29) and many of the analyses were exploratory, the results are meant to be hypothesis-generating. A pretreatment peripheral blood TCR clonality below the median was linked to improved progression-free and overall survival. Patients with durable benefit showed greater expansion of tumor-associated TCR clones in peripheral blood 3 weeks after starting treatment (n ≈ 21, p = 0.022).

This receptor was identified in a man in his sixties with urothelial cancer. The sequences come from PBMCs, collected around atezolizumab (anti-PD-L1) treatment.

This receptor has the CDR3 CASSQDTRTGEAFF. DNA sequence: TGTGCCAGCAGCCAGGACACCCGCACGGGCGAAGCTTTCTTT. Recombination linked TRBV11-1 to TRBJ1-1, with a weak D call of TRBD1 (5 bases match). V is shortened by 5 bases, J by 8 bases, and the region joining them spans 18 bases. For CDR1 and CDR2, the germline V gene (reference sequence) lists SGHAT and FQDESV. Reading from cysteine to phenylalanine, the CDR3 counts 14 amino acids. The retained sequence is limited to the CDR3, 42 bases, with the frame set at the first base.